This TCR beta chain is drawn from a study of Ad26.COV2.S vaccination and SARS-CoV-2 variants. Germline CDR1 KGHSH, CDR2 LQKENI. Trimming took off 2 bases at V and 0 bases at J, with 10 bases between the two ends. The CDR3 contains 16 residues. As for treatment: 19 received Ad26.COV2.S at low or high dose, single or two shots; about 5 received placebo; per-sample allocation not given. Day 63 after the first vaccine or placebo injection was the time point for sampling. This clone was seen a single time. The repertoire was sequenced with immunoSEQ multiplex PCR; TCRdb's copy has only in-frame clones and lacks some. This table has 400,000 to 500,000 clones, roughly 87% appearing once.

The V and J genes are TRBV18 and TRBJ2-2; D not certain. The material sequenced was peripheral blood, taken in a trial of Ad26.COV2.S vaccine versus placebo. This receptor was taken from a person aged 18-65 years who received the Ad26.COV2.S COVID-19 vaccine or a placebo. In DNA form, the CDR3 reads TGTGCCAGCTCACCAAGGATGGCGGCGAACACCGGGGAGCTGTTTTTT. Translated, it gives CASSPRMAANTGELFF.